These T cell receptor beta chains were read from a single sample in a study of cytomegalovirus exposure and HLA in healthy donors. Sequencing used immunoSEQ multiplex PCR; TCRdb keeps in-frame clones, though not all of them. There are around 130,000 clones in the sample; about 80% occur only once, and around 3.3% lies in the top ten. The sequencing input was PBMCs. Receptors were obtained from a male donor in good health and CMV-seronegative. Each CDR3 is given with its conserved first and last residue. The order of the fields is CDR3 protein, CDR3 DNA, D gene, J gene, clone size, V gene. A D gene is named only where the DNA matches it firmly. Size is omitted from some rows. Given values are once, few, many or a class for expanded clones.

CASSWGRQGRGTDTQYF | TGCGCCAGCAGCTGGGGCCGACAGGGCAGGGGCACAGATACGCAGTATTTT | TRBD1 | TRBJ2-3 | . | TRBV5-1
CAWTTSGGGNTEAFF | TGTGCCTGGACCACCTCAGGGGGCGGAAACACTGAAGCTTTCTTT | TRBD1 | TRBJ1-1 | . | TRBV30
CASSVSGLAGGPWTGELFF | TGTGCCAGCAGTGTTTCGGGACTAGCGGGGGGGCCGTGGACCGGGGAGCTGTTTTTT | TRBD2 | TRBJ2-2 | . | TRBV2
CASSAHRGQSNQPQHF | TGTGCCAGTAGTGCTCACAGGGGGCAGAGCAATCAGCCCCAGCATTTT | TRBD1 | TRBJ1-5 | . | TRBV19
CASRGQGGNQPQHF | TGTGCCAGCAGGGGACAGGGTGGTAATCAGCCCCAGCATTTT | TRBD1 | TRBJ1-5 | . | TRBV6-5
CASSLGQGSNEKLFF | TGTGCCAGCAGCTTAGGACAGGGTTCTAATGAAAAACTGTTTTTT | TRBD1 | TRBJ1-4 | . | TRBV7-9
CASKRDSNYGYTF | TGTGCCAGCAAAAGGGACAGTAACTATGGCTACACCTTC | TRBD1 | TRBJ1-2 | few | TRBV2
CASGAGRAGVGELFF | TGTGCCAGCGGTGCGGGGAGGGCAGGGGTCGGGGAGCTGTTTTTT | . | TRBJ2-2 | . | TRBV25-1
CASSPGGGPYNEQFF | TGTGCCAGCAGCCCCGGGGGGGGGCCCTACAATGAGCAGTTCTTC | TRBD2 | TRBJ2-1 | . | TRBV6-5
CASSTSGGSNQPQHF | TGTGCCAGCAGCACAAGCGGTGGCAGCAATCAGCCCCAGCATTTT | . | TRBJ1-5 | . | TRBV7-2
CATSRAKGIPYEQYF | TGTGCCACCAGCAGAGCAAAGGGGATACCCTACGAGCAGTACTTC | . | TRBJ2-7 | . | TRBV15
CASSEFAGDQETQYF | TGCGCCAGCAGTGAGTTTGCGGGAGACCAAGAGACCCAGTACTTC | TRBD2 | TRBJ2-5 | . | TRBV10-1
CASSYQGAIYNEQFF | TGTGCCAGCAGTTATCAGGGGGCTATATACAATGAGCAGTTCTTC | TRBD1 | TRBJ2-1 | . | TRBV6-5
CASSRDRTSGNTIYF | TGCGCCAGCAGCCGGGACAGGACCTCTGGAAACACCATATATTTT | TRBD1 | TRBJ1-3 | few | TRBV5-1
CASSPRRGWQTQYF | TGTGCCAGCAGCCCCCGGCGGGGGTGGCAGACCCAGTACTTC | TRBD2 | TRBJ2-5 | . | TRBV7-8
CASSQGGDTQYF | TGTGCCAGCAGCCAGGGAGGAGATACGCAGTATTTT | . | TRBJ2-3 | . | TRBV11-3